The 30 T cell receptor beta chains below all came from one sample that was sequenced in a study of blood T cell repertoires in COVID-19. Measured with immunoSEQ multiplex PCR; TCRdb has only the in-frame clones, and not every one. The sample has fewer than 250,000 clones, 70% to 90% seen once; the top ten hold 0.87%. Specimen: PBMCs or T cells enriched from blood (not recorded which). These TCRs come from a man aged 45 to 65 who had been exposed to COVID-19.

The sample holds one count of this clone. This chain connects TRBV5-1 to TRBJ1-2; tentative D call: TRBD1 (6 bases). The CDR3 totals 13 residues. V shed 0 bases and J shed 8 bases, with 11 bases lying between them. The germline V gene encodes CDR1 SGHRS and CDR2 YFSETQ. CDR3 in amino acids: CASSLAGGQGYTF. CDR3 nucleotide sequence: TGCGCCAGCAGCTTGGCCGGGGGGCAAGGCTACACCTTC.

The rearrangement joins TRBV3-1 (or the pseudogene TRBV3-2) to TRBJ2-1, with 7 bases fitting TRBD2. Per the germline V gene, CDR1 is LGHDT and CDR2 is YNNKEL (reference sequence). The V segment lost 0 bases and the J segment 5 bases; nucleotides outside the gene matches: 7. This CDR3 is built from 16 residues. For the CDR3, the DNA is TGTGCCAGCAGCCAAGATGGTCTAGCGGTCAACAATGAGCAGTTCTTC. Its protein product is CASSQDGLAVNNEQFF.

V and J are TRBV2 and TRBJ2-3; D might be TRBD1 (6 bases). This CDR3 region has 13 residues. Germline CDR1 SNHLY, CDR2 FYNNEI. V shed 6 bases and J shed 3 bases, with 10 bases lying between them. Written as DNA, the CDR3 is TGTGCCAGCAGCCGGGACATTACAGATACGCAGTATTTT. Protein sequence: CASSRDITDTQYF.

The chain is built from TRBV18 and TRBJ2-7; 10 nucleotides align to TRBD1. This CDR3 spans 13 amino acids. The ends lost 6 bases at V and 3 bases at J; junction bases unmatched: 2. Germline V gives CDR1 KGHSH, CDR2 LQKENI. In DNA form, the CDR3 reads TGTGCCAGCTCCTGGACAGGGGGCTACGAGCAGTACGTC. This sequence encodes CASSWTGGYEQYV.

This clone was observed a handful of times. V is TRBV5-1 and J is TRBJ2-7; D perhaps matches TRBD1 (7 bases). The CDR3 loop spans 14 amino acids. The V end lost 4 bases, the J end lost 4 bases, and 15 bases lay between the germline ends. The V gene's germline CDR1 is SGHRS and CDR2 YFSETQ. CDR3: CASSLQGGLYEQYV. The DNA for the CDR3 is TGCGCCAGCAGCCTCCAGGGGGGATTGTACGAGCAGTACGTC.

J is TRBJ2-1 and V is TRBV7-9; no clear D. The germline V gene has CDR1 SEHNR and CDR2 FQNEAQ (reference sequence). The CDR3 totals 10 residues. The V gene lost 5 bases and the J gene lost 11 bases, with 7 bases spanning the gap. The chain's CDR3 is CASSLNQQFF. The CDR3 coding sequence is TGTGCCAGCAGCCTAAACCAGCAGTTCTTC.

The chain links TRBV7-9 to TRBJ2-1; no clear D gene. Germline V gene sequence: CDR1 SEHNR, CDR2 FQNEAQ (reference sequence). The CDR3 spans 17 residues. The germline V and J ends were trimmed by 5 bases and 0 bases, with 17 bases remaining between them. Written as DNA, the CDR3 is TGTGCCAGCAGCCAACGAGACTCGTCAAGCTCCTACAATGAGCAGTTCTTC. Translating it yields CASSQRDSSSSYNEQFF.

The chain is built from TRBV15 and TRBJ2-7; D is unresolved. V was pared by 0 bases and J by 5 bases, with 8 bases between. CDR1 is LNHNV, CDR2 YYDKDF, per germline (reference sequence). This CDR3 has 13 residues. DNA of the CDR3: TGTGCCACCAGCAGAGATTTTGGCAACGAGCAGTACGTC. Protein product: CATSRDFGNEQYV.

This clone was seen only a few times. The rearrangement joins TRBV2 to TRBJ2-7, with TRBD2 as a possible D gene (7 bases). Germline V gene sequence: CDR1 SNHLY, CDR2 FYNNEI. The CDR3 is 14 amino acids. V lost 1 base and J 3 bases, leaving 10 bases between the germline ends. The CDR3 here is CASSEGGGYYEQYV. For the CDR3, the DNA is TGTGCCAGCAGTGAAGGGGGGGGCTACTACGAGCAGTACGTC.

The chain carries TRBV5-5 and TRBJ1-4, with D perhaps TRBD1 (6 bases). The CDR3 spans 15 residues. V lost 5 bases and J 4 bases, leaving 15 bases between the germline ends. Germline V lookup: CDR1 SGHKS, CDR2 YYEKEE (reference sequence). This CDR3 reads CASRGTLGVNEKLFF. The CDR3 bases are TGTGCCAGCAGAGGGACACTAGGCGTTAATGAAAAACTGTTTTTT.

This chain uses TRBV10-2 with TRBJ1-2, with 7 bases aligning to TRBD1. CDR1 is WSHSY and CDR2 is SAAADI in the germline V gene. There are 13 residues in the CDR3. Unmatched junction bases numbered 8, after V lost 5 bases and J lost 8 bases. CDR3 sequence reads: CASSHRQGEGYTF. CDR3 coding DNA: TGCGCCAGCAGTCACCGACAGGGTGAGGGCTACACCTTC.

This sequence joins TRBV5-1 and TRBJ1-4; D gene uncertain. The V gene lost 4 bases and the J gene lost 8 bases, with 21 bases spanning the gap. Per the germline V gene, CDR1 is SGHRS and CDR2 is YFSETQ. CDR3 length: 16 amino acids. The CDR3 nucleotides are TGCGCCAGCAGCATTGACCCGGGCCTCGGAGGAGAAAAACTGTTTTTT. It translates to CASSIDPGLGGEKLFF.

The chain uses TRBV13 and TRBJ2-7; tentative D call: TRBD1 (6 bases). The germline V gene encodes CDR1 PRHDT and CDR2 FYEKMQ (reference sequence). Trimming removed 5 bases from V and 2 bases from J, with 13 bases in between. The CDR3 extends over 14 amino acids. CDR3 sequence reads: CASSKWTAPYEQYF. The CDR3 nucleotides are TGTGCCAGCAGCAAATGGACAGCTCCCTACGAGCAGTACTTC.

This chain links TRBV28 with TRBJ1-5; 7 bases map to TRBD1. V lost 7 bases to trimming and J lost 3 bases; unmatched junction nucleotides: 15. Germline CDR1 reads MDHEN; CDR2 reads SYDVKM. The CDR3 loop spans 17 amino acids. In nucleotides, the CDR3 is TGTGCCAGCAAAGCGGCAGGGGGATACCTCACCAATCAGCCCCAGCATTTT. Protein product: CASKAAGGYLTNQPQHF.

This clone has only a few counts. The rearrangement uses TRBV4-1 and TRBJ2-7; possibly TRBD2 for D (5 bases). V was trimmed by 0 bases and J by 9 bases, leaving 12 bases between them. CDR1 is MGHRA, CDR2 YSYEKL, per germline. The CDR3 loop spans 13 amino acids. The DNA for the CDR3 is TGCGCCAGCAGCCAAGATGGTGAGGGAGTGCAGTACGTC. Its protein product is CASSQDGEGVQYV.

The chain combines TRBV24-1 with TRBJ2-3; possible D gene TRBD2, 6 bases. CDR3 length equals 15 residues. The germline V gene has CDR1 KGHDR and CDR2 SFDVKD. Trimming pared 3 bases from V and 4 bases from J, leaving 13 bases between. CDR3 nucleotide sequence: TGTGCCACCAGTGATCGCCGAGGAGGGGCAGATACGCAGTATTTT. Protein product: CATSDRRGGADTQYF.

The genes are TRBV11-2 and TRBJ2-5; 8 positions agree with TRBD1. Trimming at V came to 1 base and at J to 6 bases, leaving 7 bases not matched to a gene. The CDR3 has 15 residues. CDR1 and CDR2 from the germline V gene are SGHAT and FQNNGV. This chain's CDR3 is CASSLVRGLEQTQYF. DNA for the CDR3: TGTGCCAGCAGCTTAGTCAGGGGGCTTGAACAGACCCAGTACTTC.

The chain couples TRBV19 to TRBJ1-4; D is ambiguous. The length of the CDR3 is 14 residues. Trimming took off 0 bases at V and 5 bases at J, with 7 bases between the two ends. Germline V lookup: CDR1 LNHDA, CDR2 SQIVND (reference sequence). The CDR3 here is CASSIEWANEKLFF. The CDR3 bases are TGTGCCAGTAGTATAGAGTGGGCCAATGAAAAACTGTTTTTT.

V usage is TRBV7-2 and J usage is TRBJ2-7; 7 positions agree with TRBD1. CDR3 size: 14 residues. V gave up 2 bases and J gave up 6 bases; unmatched junction bases: 7. CDR1 is SGHTA, CDR2 FQGNSA, per germline. CDR3 sequence reads: CASSLSWTGTEQYV. The DNA of the CDR3 is TGTGCCAGCAGCTTATCCTGGACAGGAACCGAGCAGTACGTC.

This clone has just one count. The CDR3 DNA sequence: TGTGCCAGCAGTACCCCGGGACTAGCGGCTCCGGGCGAGCAGTACGTC. Protein: CASSTPGLAAPGEQYV. This chain uses TRBV28 with TRBJ2-7, with 11 positions matching TRBD2. In germline, CDR1 is MDHEN, CDR2 SYDVKM. Trimming removed 5 bases from V and 6 bases from J; junction bases left unmatched: 12. The CDR3 has 16 residues.

This sequence joins TRBV5-4 and TRBJ1-1; tentative D call: TRBD1 (5 bases). Germline V gives CDR1 SGHNT, CDR2 YYREEE (reference sequence). The ends were cut back, 4 bases at V and 0 bases at J, with 13 bases in the middle. This CDR3 is built from 15 residues. CDR3 sequence: CASSQRQPMNTEAFF. The CDR3 bases are TGTGCCAGCAGCCAAAGACAGCCAATGAACACTGAAGCTTTCTTT. Based on the CDR3 plus reference TRBV5-4 and TRBJ1-1, the full variable domain is ETGVTQSPTHLIKTRGQQVTLRCSSQSGHNTVSWYQQALGQGPQFIFQYYREEENGRGNFPPRFSGLQFPNYSSELNVNALELDDSALYLCASSQRQPMNTEAFFGQGTRLTVV.

The rearrangement joins TRBV11-1 to TRBJ1-2, with D possibly matching TRBD1 (5 bases). CDR3 size: 13 residues. Germline loops: CDR1 SGHAT, CDR2 FQDESV (reference sequence). Trimming pared 3 bases from V and 2 bases from J, leaving 7 bases between. The CDR3 DNA reads as TGTGCCAGCAGCTTCCAGGGAAACTATGGCTACACCTTC. This codes for CASSFQGNYGYTF.

The rearrangement links TRBV11-2 to TRBJ2-6; D might be TRBD1 (6 bases). The germline gives CDR1 SGHAT, CDR2 FQNNGV. Trimming cost V 5 bases and J 5 bases, with 7 bases left between them. This CDR3 region has 13 residues. The CDR3 protein is CASSGQWANVLTF. The DNA of the CDR3 is TGTGCCAGCAGCGGACAGTGGGCCAACGTCCTGACTTTC.

The chain employs TRBV2 and TRBJ1-4; D ambiguous. CDR1 is SNHLY, CDR2 FYNNEI, per germline. The CDR3 is made up of 11 amino acids. V lost 10 bases and J 8 bases, leaving 11 bases between the germline ends. The CDR3 protein is CATLSGEKLFF. For the CDR3, the DNA is TGTGCCACACTATCGGGGGAAAAACTGTTTTTT.

The chain links TRBV5-1 to TRBJ1-1; 8 bases line up with TRBD1. V shed 7 bases and J 1 base; nucleotides not matched to a gene: 9. Germline V CDR1 and CDR2: SGHRS, YFSETQ. The CDR3 covers 15 residues. CDR3 region: CASGQGEGGNTEAFF. The CDR3, as DNA: TGCGCCAGCGGACAGGGCGAAGGTGGGAACACTGAAGCTTTCTTT.

This chain uses TRBV19 with TRBJ1-1; 7 bases map to TRBD1. With 3 bases clipped from V and 1 base from J, the junction kept 5 bases outside the gene matches. The CDR3 covers 15 residues. Germline V gene sequence: CDR1 LNHDA, CDR2 SQIVND (reference sequence). CDR3 DNA sequence: TGTGCCAGTAGTATGAGCCAGGGGGGGAACACTGAAGCTTTCTTT. Translating gives CASSMSQGGNTEAFF.

This chain connects TRBV9 to TRBJ2-7; 12 positions agree with TRBD2. The CDR3 contains 15 residues. Trimming removed 4 bases from V and 5 bases from J; junction bases left unmatched: 7. Germline CDR1 SGDLS, CDR2 YYNGEE. CDR3 sequence: CASSPQTSGGHEQYF. The CDR3 DNA is TGTGCCAGCAGCCCGCAGACTAGCGGGGGCCACGAGCAGTACTTC.

V is TRBV15 and J is TRBJ2-1; the match to TRBD2 covers 9 bases. J gave up 4 bases and V 8 bases, and 9 bases lay outside the gene matches. CDR1 LNHNV and CDR2 YYDKDF come from the germline V gene (reference sequence). The CDR3 loop spans 15 amino acids. The CDR3 is CATAWASGTYNEQFF. CDR3 sequence (DNA): TGTGCCACCGCGTGGGCTAGCGGGACATACAATGAGCAGTTCTTC.

This chain connects TRBV28 to TRBJ1-2, with 8 bases lining up with TRBD1. Germline V gives CDR1 MDHEN, CDR2 SYDVKM. J gave up 4 bases and V 8 bases, and 9 bases lay outside the gene matches. This CDR3 is 14 amino acids long. The CDR3 here is CASQSRDRGYGYTF. DNA of the CDR3: TGTGCCAGCCAATCTCGAGACAGGGGCTATGGCTACACCTTC.

This rearrangement joins TRBV11-3 to TRBJ2-3, with TRBD2 identical over 8 bases. Germline V lookup: CDR1 SGHNT, CDR2 YENEEA. The CDR3 has 15 residues. V lost 5 bases, J lost 8 bases, and 12 bases stayed unmatched. CDR3 in DNA: TGTGCCAGCAGCCTTAGCGGGACCCACCATGGTACGCAGTATTTT. This translates into CASSLSGTHHGTQYF.